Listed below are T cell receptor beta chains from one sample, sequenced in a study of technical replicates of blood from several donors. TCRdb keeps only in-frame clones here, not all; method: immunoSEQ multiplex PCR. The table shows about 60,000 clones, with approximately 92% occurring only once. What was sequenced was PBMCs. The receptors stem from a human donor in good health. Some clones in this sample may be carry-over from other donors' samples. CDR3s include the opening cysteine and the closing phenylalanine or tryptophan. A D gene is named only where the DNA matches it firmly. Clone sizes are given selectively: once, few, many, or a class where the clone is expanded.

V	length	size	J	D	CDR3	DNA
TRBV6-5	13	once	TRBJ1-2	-	CASSYSVARGYTF	TGTGCCAGCAGTTACTCGGTAGCGAGGGGCTACACCTTC
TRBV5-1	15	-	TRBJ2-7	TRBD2	CASSASGRAMGEQYF	TGCGCCAGCAGCGCAAGCGGGAGGGCCATGGGGGAGCAGTACTTC
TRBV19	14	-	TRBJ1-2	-	CASSIMWGDYGYTF	TGTGCCAGTAGTATTATGTGGGGAGACTATGGCTACACCTTC
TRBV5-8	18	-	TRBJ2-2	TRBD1	CASSLGQGANWYTGELFF	TGTGCCAGCAGCCTCGGACAGGGGGCCAATTGGTACACCGGGGAGCTGTTTTTT
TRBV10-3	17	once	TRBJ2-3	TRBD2	CAISELAGGGSTDTQYF	TGTGCCATCAGTGAGCTGGCGGGGGGTGGGAGCACAGATACGCAGTATTTT
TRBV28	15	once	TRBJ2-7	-	CASSTNREGSYEQYF	TGTGCCAGCAGCACGAACAGGGAAGGGTCCTACGAGCAGTACTTC
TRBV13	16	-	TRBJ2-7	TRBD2	CASSVWTGGPDYEQYF	TGTGCCAGCAGTGTATGGACGGGAGGGCCTGACTACGAGCAGTACTTC
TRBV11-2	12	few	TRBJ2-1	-	CASSWRQAEQFF	TGTGCCAGCAGCTGGCGACAAGCCGAGCAGTTCTTC
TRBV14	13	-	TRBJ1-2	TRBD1	CASSPGQGFGYTF	TGTGCCAGCAGCCCGGGACAGGGATTTGGCTACACCTTC
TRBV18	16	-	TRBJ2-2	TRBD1	CASSPGQGAFHGELFF	TGTGCCAGCTCACCGGGACAGGGGGCGTTTCACGGGGAGCTGTTTTTT
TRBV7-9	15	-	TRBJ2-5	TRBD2	CASSLWTSGVETQYF	TGTGCCAGCAGCCTTTGGACTAGCGGGGTAGAGACCCAGTACTTC
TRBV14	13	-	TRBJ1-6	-	CASSLTRVSPLHF	TGTGCCAGCAGCCTGACCAGGGTTTCACCCCTCCACTTT
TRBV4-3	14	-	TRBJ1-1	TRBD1	CASSQGQGAVEAFF	TGCGCCAGCAGCCAAGGACAGGGGGCAGTCGAAGCTTTCTTT
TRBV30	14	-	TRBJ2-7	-	CAWSGQAFSYEQYF	TGTGCCTGGAGTGGACAGGCCTTCTCCTACGAGCAGTACTTC
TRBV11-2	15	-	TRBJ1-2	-	CASSQNGGRNYGYTF	TGTGCCAGCAGCCAAAACGGGGGTCGAAACTATGGCTACACCTTC
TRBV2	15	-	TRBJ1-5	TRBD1	CASSEETGGRQPQHF	TGTGCCAGCAGTGAAGAGACAGGGGGGCGACAGCCCCAGCATTTT
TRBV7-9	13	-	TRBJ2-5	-	CASSSDSPETQYF	TGTGCCAGCAGCTCTGACAGCCCGGAGACCCAGTACTTC
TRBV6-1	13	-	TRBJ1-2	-	CASSVQGHYGYTF	TGTGCCAGCAGTGTCCAGGGCCACTATGGCTACACCTTC
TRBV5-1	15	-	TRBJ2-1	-	CASSGQGGWNNEQFF	TGCGCCAGCAGCGGCCAGGGGGGATGGAACAATGAGCAGTTCTTC
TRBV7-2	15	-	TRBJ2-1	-	CASSLGGTKIYEQFF	TGTGCCAGCAGCTTAGGGGGGACAAAGATCTATGAGCAGTTCTTC
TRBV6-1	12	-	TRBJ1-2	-	CASSRRSYGYTF	TGTGCCAGCAGTCGTCGGAGCTATGGCTACACCTTC
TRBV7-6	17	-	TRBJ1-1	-	CASSLVQASAMNTEAFF	TGTGCCAGCAGCTTAGTACAGGCCTCGGCCATGAACACTGAAGCTTTCTTT
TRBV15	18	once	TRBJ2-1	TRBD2	CATSREVPNGGGYNEQFF	TGTGCCACCAGCAGAGAAGTTCCAAACGGGGGGGGATACAATGAGCAGTTCTTC
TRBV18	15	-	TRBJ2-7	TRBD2	CASSPPEGLVGEQYF	TGTGCCAGCTCACCCCCAGAAGGACTAGTAGGGGAGCAGTACTTC
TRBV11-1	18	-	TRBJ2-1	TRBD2	CASSPRTVAGGTGSEQFF	TGTGCCAGCAGCCCACGGACTGTAGCGGGGGGTACAGGGTCTGAGCAGTTCTTC
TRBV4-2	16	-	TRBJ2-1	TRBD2	CASSQGTSGRADEQFF	TGTGCCAGCAGCCAAGGGACTAGCGGGAGGGCTGATGAGCAGTTCTTC
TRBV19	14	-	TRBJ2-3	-	CASRAPGDTDTQYF	TGTGCCAGTCGGGCACCGGGAGACACAGATACGCAGTATTTT
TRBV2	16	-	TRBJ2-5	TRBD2	CASSGSAGGYQETQYF	TGTGCCAGCAGTGGGTCGGCGGGGGGTTACCAAGAGACCCAGTACTTC
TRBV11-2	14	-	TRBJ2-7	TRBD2	CASRQLAGGYEQYF	TGTGCCAGCAGGCAACTAGCGGGAGGTTACGAGCAGTACTTC
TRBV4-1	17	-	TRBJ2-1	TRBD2	CASSRGLAGGPPNEQFF	TGCGCCAGCAGCCGGGGACTAGCGGGAGGGCCTCCCAATGAGCAGTTCTTC
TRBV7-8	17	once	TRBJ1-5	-	CASSPASAVNSNQPQHF	TGTGCCAGCAGCCCCGCATCGGCGGTCAATAGCAATCAGCCCCAGCATTTT
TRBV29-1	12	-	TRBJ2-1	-	CSVALASREQFF	TGCAGCGTTGCCCTAGCCTCGAGGGAGCAGTTCTTC
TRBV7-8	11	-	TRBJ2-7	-	CASSQGGEQYF	TGTGCCAGCAGCCAGGGGGGCGAGCAGTACTTC
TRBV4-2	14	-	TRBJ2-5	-	CASSQDWQKETQYF	TGTGCCAGCAGCCAAGATTGGCAGAAAGAGACCCAGTACTTC
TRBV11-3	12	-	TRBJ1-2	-	CASSLRVYGYTF	TGTGCCAGCAGCTTACGAGTTTATGGCTACACCTTC
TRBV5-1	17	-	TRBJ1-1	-	CASSLTKTGGGKSEAFF	TGCGCCAGCAGCTTGACAAAAACCGGGGGGGGAAAATCTGAAGCTTTCTTT
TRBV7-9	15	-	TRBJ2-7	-	CASSQTGTISYEQYF	TGTGCCAGCAGCCAAACCGGGACAATCAGCTACGAGCAGTACTTC
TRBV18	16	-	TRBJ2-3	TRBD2	CASSPIGTSGTDTQYF	TGTGCCAGCTCACCTATAGGGACTAGCGGCACAGATACGCAGTATTTT
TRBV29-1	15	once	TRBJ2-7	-	CSILSSGIGSYEQYF	TGCAGCATCCTCAGCTCCGGGATTGGGTCCTACGAGCAGTACTTC
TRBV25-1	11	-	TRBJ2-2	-	CASRLKGELFF	TGTGCCAGCAGATTAAAAGGGGAGCTGTTTTTT
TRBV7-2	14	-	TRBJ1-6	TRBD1	CASSLQGLVSPLHF	TGTGCCAGCAGCCTACAGGGGTTGGTTTCACCCCTCCACTTT
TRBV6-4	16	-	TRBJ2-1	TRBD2	CASSDSASGDHNEQFF	TGTGCCAGCAGTGACTCGGCTAGCGGGGACCACAATGAGCAGTTCTTC
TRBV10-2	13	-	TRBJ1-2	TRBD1	CASRDRGTDGYTF	TGCGCCAGCAGGGACAGGGGGACAGATGGCTACACCTTC
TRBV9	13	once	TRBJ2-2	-	CASSAQGPGELFF	TGTGCCAGCAGCGCCCAGGGTCCCGGGGAGCTGTTTTTT
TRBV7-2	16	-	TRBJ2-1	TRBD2	CASSRHGTSGGNEQFF	TGTGCCAGCAGCCGCCATGGGACTAGCGGAGGTAATGAGCAGTTCTTC
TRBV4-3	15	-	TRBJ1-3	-	CASSQGRDSGNTIYF	TGCGCCAGCAGCCAAGGCAGGGACTCTGGAAACACCATATATTTT
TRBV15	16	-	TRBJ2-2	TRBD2	CATSTTSGRNTGELFF	TGTGCCACCAGCACAACTAGCGGGAGGAACACCGGGGAGCTGTTTTTT
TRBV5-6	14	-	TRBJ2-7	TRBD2	CASSLLAGEYEQYF	TGTGCCAGCAGCTTATTAGCGGGGGAATACGAGCAGTACTTC
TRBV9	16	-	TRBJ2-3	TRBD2	CASSVGLAASTDTQYF	TGTGCCAGCAGCGTAGGTCTAGCGGCTAGCACAGATACGCAGTATTTT
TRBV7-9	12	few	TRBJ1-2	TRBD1	CASSLDRGWYTF	TGTGCCAGCAGCTTAGACAGGGGTTGGTACACCTTC
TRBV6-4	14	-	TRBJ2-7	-	CASNAARGINEQYF	TGTGCCAGCAACGCCGCCAGGGGCATCAACGAGCAGTACTTC
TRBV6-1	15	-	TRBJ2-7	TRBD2	CASRALAANTYEQYF	TGTGCCAGCAGGGCACTAGCGGCGAACACCTACGAGCAGTACTTC
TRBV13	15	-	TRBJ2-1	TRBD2	CASSFPLAGNNEQFF	TGTGCCAGCAGCTTTCCCCTAGCGGGAAACAATGAGCAGTTCTTC